Detailed here is one T cell receptor beta chain. The CDR3 contains 14 residues. V lost 4 bases and J lost 5; bases outside the gene matches: 5. Germline assignment: CDR1 SGHTA and CDR2 FQGNSA. Patients at the Seattle site were enrolled during active infection and followed longitudinally. How the authors handled the data: The assay estimated nucleated cells by amplifying reference gene primers. Data came from immunoSEQ multiplex PCR; TCRdb stores just in-frame clones and leaves some out. The V and J calls and clone size are taken from that table; D and trimming were inferred from the DNA. The table has approximately 250,000 clones, roughly 82% seen once. The data were taken from a study of blood T cell repertoires in COVID-19. Overall study context: COVID-19 samples from acute and convalescent phases originated in the United States, Italy and Spain. PBMCs, B-cell-depleted T cells, or T cells provided the cDNA or gDNA that made up the material.

Input material: peripheral blood. The clonotype was recovered from a woman older than 75 with COVID-19, enrolled during active disease. The J gene is TRBJ2-5, the V gene TRBV7-2, with 9 bases aligning to TRBD2. The CDR3 bases are TGTGCCAGCAGCTATAGCGGGGGTACGGAGACCCAGTACTTC. Residues: CASSYSGGTETQYF.